This T cell receptor beta chain was sequenced for a study of vaccination effects on CD4 cells after COVID-19. Concerning this clone: Its antigen is unknown.

Peptide-pool stimulation followed by sequencing identified expanded antigen-specific CD4+ clonotypes in the ViraFEST assay. Once cultured for roughly 10 days, the cells underwent separation to obtain CD4+ T cells. No vaccinee had earlier SARS-CoV-2 infection, and nucleocapsid antibodies were negative. Assay: immunoSEQ multiplex PCR; the TCRdb copy retains only in-frame clones and omits some. The sample lists 35,000 to 45,000 clones; roughly 66% were seen once. The CDR3 extends over 18 amino acids. Germline CDR1 and CDR2: MNHEY and SMNVEV (reference sequence). V was pared by 2 bases and J by 2 bases, with 9 bases of the junction left unmatched.

The chain carries TRBV27 and TRBJ1-5; 10 nucleotides line up with TRBD1. The TCR sequence derives from a human donor who received a COVID-19 vaccine. Source: CD4+ T cells from PBMCs cultured with HCoV-OC43 spike peptides, taken before COVID-19 vaccination. Subset meaning: HCoV-OC43 spike overlapping peptide pool stimulation. The CDR3 spells CASSLVFAGTGGNQPQHF. The CDR3 DNA reads TGTGCCAGCAGTTTAGTGTTCGCCGGGACAGGGGGCAATCAGCCCCAGCATTTT.